This T cell receptor beta chain was captured by sequencing in a study of control samples from healthy donors and cancer patients. Remarks on this clone: Distinct nucleotide sequences in the sample also encode this CDR3.

Data came from immunoSEQ multiplex PCR; TCRdb stores just in-frame clones and leaves some out. This sample has around 89,000 clones; about four fifths occur once, and the top ten carry approximately 9.4%. The V gene lost 5 bases and the J gene lost 1 base, with 8 bases spanning the gap. Germline V gene sequence: CDR1 MNHNY, CDR2 SVGAGI (reference sequence). The CDR3 runs 13 residues. The source material was blood. The clonotype originates from a woman aged 55 to 70 in good health. This chain joins TRBV6-6 and TRBJ1-1; the D is unclear. The CDR3: CASSREGNTEAFF. Written as DNA, the CDR3 is TGTGCCAGCAGTAGGGAGGGGAACACTGAAGCTTTCTTT.